The clone carrying this T cell receptor (beta chain) was counted ten times or more. What it binds is unknown. This specimen belongs to a study of T-cell reconstitution after alpha-beta-depleted transplantation in children. General study points: Surviving recipient cells, namely T cells and thymic progenitors, were the source of high day-60 TCRbeta diversity in some patients.

Unique molecular identifiers were incorporated when the TCRbeta library was constructed. Each CDR3 protein is one row after TCRdb ran MiXCR on the PCR reads. The sample carries roughly 150,000 distinct CDR3 sequences, 11% recorded once. V shed 2 bases and J shed 7 bases, with 8 bases lying between them. Germline V gives CDR1 SNHLY, CDR2 FYNNEI. This CDR3 has 12 amino acids. This chain links TRBV2 with TRBJ1-2; D not resolved. The specimen comprised PBMCs, sampled before TCRalphabeta/CD19-depleted stem cell transplant. The receptor's source is a boy younger than 10 with acute myeloid leukemia, due to receive a stem cell transplant. CDR3 loop: CASSEPSPGYTF. The CDR3 DNA reads TGTGCCAGCAGTGAACCTTCGCCTGGCTACACCTTC.